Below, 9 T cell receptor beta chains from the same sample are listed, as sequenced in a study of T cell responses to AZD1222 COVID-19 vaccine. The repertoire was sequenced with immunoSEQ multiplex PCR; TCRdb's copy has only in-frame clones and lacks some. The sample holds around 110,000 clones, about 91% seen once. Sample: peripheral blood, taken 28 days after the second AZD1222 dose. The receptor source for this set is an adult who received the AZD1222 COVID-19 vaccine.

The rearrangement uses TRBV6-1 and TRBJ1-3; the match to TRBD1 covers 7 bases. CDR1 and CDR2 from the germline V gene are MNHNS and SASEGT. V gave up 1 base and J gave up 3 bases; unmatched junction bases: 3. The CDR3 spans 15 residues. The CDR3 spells CASSEGAGGGNTIYF. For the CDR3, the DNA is TGTGCCAGCAGTGAAGGGGCAGGGGGTGGAAACACCATATATTTT.

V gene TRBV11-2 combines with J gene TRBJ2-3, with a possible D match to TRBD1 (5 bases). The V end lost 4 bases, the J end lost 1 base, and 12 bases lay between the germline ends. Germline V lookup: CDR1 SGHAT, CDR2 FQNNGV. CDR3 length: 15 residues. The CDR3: CASSSVRGRTDTQYF. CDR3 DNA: TGTGCCAGCAGCTCGGTAAGGGGTCGCACAGATACGCAGTATTTT.

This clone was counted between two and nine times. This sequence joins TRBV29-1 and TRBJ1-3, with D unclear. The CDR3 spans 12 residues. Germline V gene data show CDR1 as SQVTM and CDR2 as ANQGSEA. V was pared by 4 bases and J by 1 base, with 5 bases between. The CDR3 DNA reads TGCAGCGTTGTAAAGTCTGGAAACACCATATATTTT. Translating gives CSVVKSGNTIYF.

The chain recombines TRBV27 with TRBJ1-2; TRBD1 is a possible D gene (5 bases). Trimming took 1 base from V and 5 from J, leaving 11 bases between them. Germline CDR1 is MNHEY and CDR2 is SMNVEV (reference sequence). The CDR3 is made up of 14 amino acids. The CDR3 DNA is TGTGCCAGCAGTTTATTACCAGGGTGGTATGGCTACACCTTC. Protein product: CASSLLPGWYGYTF.

In DNA, the CDR3 is TGTGCCAGCAGTTACTCGGACCAGTCCCAGCCCCAGCATTTT. Translated, it gives CASSYSDQSQPQHF. The chain combines TRBV6-6 with TRBJ1-5; no reliable D call. V lost 0 bases and J lost 7, with 10 bases in between. The CDR3 extends over 14 amino acids. Germline loops: CDR1 MNHNY, CDR2 SVGAGI (reference sequence).

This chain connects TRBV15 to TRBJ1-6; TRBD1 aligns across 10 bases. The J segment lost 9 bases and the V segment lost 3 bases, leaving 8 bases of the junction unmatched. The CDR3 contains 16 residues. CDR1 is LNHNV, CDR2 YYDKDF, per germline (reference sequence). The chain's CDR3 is CATSRETGTGASPLHF. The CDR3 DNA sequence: TGTGCCACCAGCAGGGAAACCGGGACAGGGGCTTCACCCCTCCACTTT.

The CDR3, as DNA: TGTGCCAGCAGTTTAAGGGGCAGGAATAATTCACCCCTCCACTTT. Its protein product is CASSLRGRNNSPLHF. The chain has TRBV27 and TRBJ1-6; possibly TRBD1 for D (5 bases). V was trimmed by 2 bases and J by 5 bases, leaving 10 bases between them. CDR3 length equals 15 residues. From germline, CDR1 is MNHEY and CDR2 SMNVEV (reference sequence).

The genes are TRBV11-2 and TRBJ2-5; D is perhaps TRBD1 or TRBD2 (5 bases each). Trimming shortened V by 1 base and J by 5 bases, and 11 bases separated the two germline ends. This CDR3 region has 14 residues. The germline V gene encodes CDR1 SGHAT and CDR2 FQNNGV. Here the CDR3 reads CASSLGTGRETQYF. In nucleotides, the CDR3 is TGTGCCAGCAGCTTAGGGACGGGGCGGGAGACCCAGTACTTC.

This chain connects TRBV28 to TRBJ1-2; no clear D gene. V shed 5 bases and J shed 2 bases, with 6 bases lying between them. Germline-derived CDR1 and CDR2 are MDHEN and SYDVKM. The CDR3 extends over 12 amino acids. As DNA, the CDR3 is TGTGCCAGCAGTGCAGGAAACTATGGCTACACCTTC. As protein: CASSAGNYGYTF.